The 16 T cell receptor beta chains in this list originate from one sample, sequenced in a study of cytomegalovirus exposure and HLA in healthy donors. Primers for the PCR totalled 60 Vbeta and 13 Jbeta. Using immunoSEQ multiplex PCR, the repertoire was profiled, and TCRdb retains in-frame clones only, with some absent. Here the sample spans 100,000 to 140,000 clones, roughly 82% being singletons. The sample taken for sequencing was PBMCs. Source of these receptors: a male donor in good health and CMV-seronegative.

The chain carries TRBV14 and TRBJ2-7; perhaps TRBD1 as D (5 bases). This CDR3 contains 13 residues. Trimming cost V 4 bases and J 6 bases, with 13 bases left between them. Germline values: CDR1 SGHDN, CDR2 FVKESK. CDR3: CASSPFLTAEQYF. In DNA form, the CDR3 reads TGTGCCAGCAGCCCCTTTTTGACAGCCGAGCAGTACTTC. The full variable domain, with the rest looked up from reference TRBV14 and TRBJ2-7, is EAGVTQFPSHSVIEKGQTVTLRCDPISGHDNLYWYRRVMGKEIKFLLHFVKESKQDESGMPNNRFLAERTGGTYSTLKVQPAELEDSGVYFCASSPFLTAEQYFGPGTRLTVT.

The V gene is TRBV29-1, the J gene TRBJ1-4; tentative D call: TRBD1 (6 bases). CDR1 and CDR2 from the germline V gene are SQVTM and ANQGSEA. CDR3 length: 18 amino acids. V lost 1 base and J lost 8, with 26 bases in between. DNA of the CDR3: TGCAGCGTTGAAGTCCTTAAGCGGGGGGCAGATATGGGAGAAAAACTGTTTTTT. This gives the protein CSVEVLKRGADMGEKLFF.

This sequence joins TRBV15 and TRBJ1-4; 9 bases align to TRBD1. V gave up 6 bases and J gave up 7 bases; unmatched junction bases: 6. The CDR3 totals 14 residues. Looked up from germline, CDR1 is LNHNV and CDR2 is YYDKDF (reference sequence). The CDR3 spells CATRGQGLGEKLFF. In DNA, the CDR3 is TGTGCCACCAGGGGACAGGGCCTGGGTGAAAAACTGTTTTTT.

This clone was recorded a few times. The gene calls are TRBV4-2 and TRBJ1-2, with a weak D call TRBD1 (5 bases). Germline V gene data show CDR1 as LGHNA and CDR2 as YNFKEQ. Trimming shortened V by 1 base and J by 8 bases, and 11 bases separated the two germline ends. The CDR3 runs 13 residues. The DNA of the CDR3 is TGTGCCAGCAGCCAAGTTACAGGAAGGGGCTACACCTTC. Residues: CASSQVTGRGYTF.

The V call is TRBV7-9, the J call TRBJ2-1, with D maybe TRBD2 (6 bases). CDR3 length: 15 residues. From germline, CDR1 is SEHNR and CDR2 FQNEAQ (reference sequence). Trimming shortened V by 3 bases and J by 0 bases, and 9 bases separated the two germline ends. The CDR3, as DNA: TGTGCCAGCAGCTTGAGGCGGGACTCCTACAATGAGCAGTTCTTC. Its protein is CASSLRRDSYNEQFF.

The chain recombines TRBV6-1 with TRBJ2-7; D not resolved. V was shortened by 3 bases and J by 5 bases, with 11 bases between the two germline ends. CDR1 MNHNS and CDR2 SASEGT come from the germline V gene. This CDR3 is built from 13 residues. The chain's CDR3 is CASSELGAHEQYF. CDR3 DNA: TGTGCCAGCAGTGAGCTTGGAGCACACGAGCAGTACTTC.

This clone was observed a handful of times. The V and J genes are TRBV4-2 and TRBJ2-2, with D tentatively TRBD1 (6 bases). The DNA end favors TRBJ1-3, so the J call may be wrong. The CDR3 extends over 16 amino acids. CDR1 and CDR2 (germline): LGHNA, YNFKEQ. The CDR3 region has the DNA TGTGCCAGCAGCCAATTCGGGACACTCTCTGGAAACACCATATATTTT. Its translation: CASSQFGTLSGNTIYF.

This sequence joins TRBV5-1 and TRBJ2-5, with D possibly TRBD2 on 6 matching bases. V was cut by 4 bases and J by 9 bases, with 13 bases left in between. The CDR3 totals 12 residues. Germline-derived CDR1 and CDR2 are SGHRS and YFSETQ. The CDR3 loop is CASSLAGSAQYF. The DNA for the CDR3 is TGCGCCAGCAGCCTGGCGGGATCGGCCCAGTACTTC. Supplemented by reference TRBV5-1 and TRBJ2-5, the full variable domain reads KAGVTQTPRYLIKTRGQQVTLSCSPISGHRSVSWYQQTPGQGLQFLFEYFSETQRNKGNFPGRFSGRQFSNSRSEMNVSTLELGDSALYLCASSLAGSAQYFGPGTRLLVL.

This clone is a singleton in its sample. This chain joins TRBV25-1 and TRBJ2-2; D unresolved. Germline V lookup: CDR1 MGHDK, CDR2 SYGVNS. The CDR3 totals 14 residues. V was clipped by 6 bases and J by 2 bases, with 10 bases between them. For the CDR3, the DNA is TGTGCCAGCAGCTCCCGGGTCAACACCGGGGAGCTGTTTTTT. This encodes CASSSRVNTGELFF.

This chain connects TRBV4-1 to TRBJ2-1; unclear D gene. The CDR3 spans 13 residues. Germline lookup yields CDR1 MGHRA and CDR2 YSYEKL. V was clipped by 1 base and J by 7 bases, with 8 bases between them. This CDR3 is CASSQALLNEQFF. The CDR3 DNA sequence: TGCGCCAGCAGCCAAGCTCTGTTGAATGAGCAGTTCTTC.

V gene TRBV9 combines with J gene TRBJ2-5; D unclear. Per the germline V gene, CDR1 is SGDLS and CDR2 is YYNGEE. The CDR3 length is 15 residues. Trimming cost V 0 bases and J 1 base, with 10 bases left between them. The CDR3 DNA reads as TGTGCCAGCAGCGTAGCTCCCACAGCCCAAGAGACCCAGTACTTC. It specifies CASSVAPTAQETQYF. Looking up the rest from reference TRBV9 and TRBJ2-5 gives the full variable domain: DSGVTQTPKHLITATGQRVTLRCSPRSGDLSVYWYQQSLDQGLQFLIQYYNGEERAKGNILERFSAQQFPDLHSELNLSSLELGDSALYFCASSVAPTAQETQYFGPGTRLLVL.

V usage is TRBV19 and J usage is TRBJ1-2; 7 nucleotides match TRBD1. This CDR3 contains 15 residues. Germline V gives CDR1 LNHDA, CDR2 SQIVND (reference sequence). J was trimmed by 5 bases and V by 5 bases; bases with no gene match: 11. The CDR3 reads CASSRDRVALYGYTF. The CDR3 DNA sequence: TGTGCCAGTAGTCGCGACAGGGTAGCCCTTTATGGCTACACCTTC.

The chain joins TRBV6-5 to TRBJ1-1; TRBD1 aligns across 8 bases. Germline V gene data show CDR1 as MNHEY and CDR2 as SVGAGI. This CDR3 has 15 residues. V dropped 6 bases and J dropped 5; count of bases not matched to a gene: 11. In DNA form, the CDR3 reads TGTGCCAGCAGAAGAGGTCGCAGGGGGCAGACTGAAGCTTTCTTT. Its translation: CASRRGRRGQTEAFF.

CDR3: CASRRSGFYEQYF. CDR3 sequence (DNA): TGTGCCAGCAGGCGATCAGGGTTCTACGAGCAGTACTTC. V is TRBV7-9 and J is TRBJ2-7; weak D call: TRBD1 (5 bases). There are 13 residues in the CDR3. CDR1 is SEHNR and CDR2 is FQNEAQ in the germline V gene (reference sequence). Trimming cost V 6 bases and J 3 bases, with 12 bases left between them.

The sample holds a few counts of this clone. The DNA for the CDR3 is TGTGCCAGCAGCTTGGAGGTAGGGATGAGGGATCAGCCCCAGCATTTT. Amino acid sequence: CASSLEVGMRDQPQHF. This sequence joins TRBV5-4 and TRBJ1-5, with D uncertain. The CDR3 has 16 amino acids. Germline CDR1 reads SGHNT; CDR2 reads YYREEE (reference sequence). Trimming stripped 0 bases from V and 5 bases from J, with 15 bases between.

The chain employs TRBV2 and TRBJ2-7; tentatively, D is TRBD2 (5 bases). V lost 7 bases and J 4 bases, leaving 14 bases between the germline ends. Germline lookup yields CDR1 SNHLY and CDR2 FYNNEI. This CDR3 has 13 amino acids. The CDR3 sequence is CASIGSSGYEQYF. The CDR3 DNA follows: TGTGCCAGCATAGGGAGTTCTGGGTACGAGCAGTACTTC.